This is a list of T cell receptor beta chains from one sample in a study of cytomegalovirus exposure and HLA in healthy donors. Measured with immunoSEQ multiplex PCR; TCRdb has only the in-frame clones, and not every one. The table records roughly 220,000 clones, approximately 88% of them present only once. Sequencing was carried out using PBMCs. The receptor set was obtained from a woman aged 30 to 39 in good health and CMV-seropositive. Both conserved end residues are part of each CDR3. The order of the fields is clone size, D gene, V gene, J gene, CDR3 protein, CDR3 DNA. The D gene is left open where the match is weak. Rows give clone size only sometimes, using once, few, many, or a class for an expanded clone.

.,TRBD1,TRBV27,TRBJ2-7,CASSPRGQGWGEQYF,TGTGCCAGCAGTCCCCGGGGACAGGGGTGGGGCGAGCAGTACTTC
.,.,TRBV5-6,TRBJ2-2,CASSLRAWTGELFF,TGTGCCAGCAGCTTAAGGGCTTGGACCGGGGAGCTGTTTTTT
.,TRBD2,TRBV14,TRBJ2-1,CASSPPSGRGKNEQFF,TGTGCCAGCAGCCCACCTAGCGGGAGGGGAAAGAATGAGCAGTTCTTC
.,.,TRBV6-1,TRBJ2-7,CASRTTREQYF,TGTGCCAGCAGGACCACGAGGGAGCAGTACTTC
once,.,TRBV2,TRBJ1-4,CASKGTSSDNEKLFF,TGTGCCAGCAAGGGGACCTCTTCGGATAATGAAAAACTGTTTTTT
few,.,TRBV28,TRBJ1-5,CASSFEAGSRPQHF,TGTGCCAGCAGTTTCGAGGCAGGCTCCAGGCCCCAGCATTTT
.,.,TRBV2,TRBJ2-6,CASSDEGNGANVLTF,TGTGCCAGCAGTGATGAGGGGAACGGGGCCAACGTCCTGACTTTC
few,.,TRBV11-2,TRBJ1-2,CASSLVGGGYTF,TGTGCCAGCAGCTTAGTCGGTGGTGGCTACACCTTC
.,.,TRBV13,TRBJ2-1,CASSTRITGMTNNEQFF,TGTGCCAGCAGCACCCGGATTACAGGGATGACAAACAATGAGCAGTTCTTC
few,.,TRBV11-3,TRBJ1-5,CASSSGEGQPQHF,TGTGCCAGCAGCTCTGGGGAAGGACAGCCCCAGCATTTT
.,TRBD1,TRBV7-6,TRBJ1-4,CASRGTGDEKLFF,TGTGCCAGCAGGGGGACAGGGGACGAAAAACTGTTTTTT
.,TRBD2,TRBV7-9,TRBJ2-1,CASSLMSGSDEQFF,TGTGCCAGCAGCCTAATGAGCGGGAGCGATGAGCAGTTCTTC
.,TRBD2,TRBV7-8,TRBJ2-3,CASSSLAGGITDTQYF,TGTGCCAGCAGCTCCCTAGCGGGAGGGATAACAGATACGCAGTATTTT
.,TRBD1,TRBV30,TRBJ1-5,CAWDRGDYSNQPQHF,TGTGCCTGGGACAGGGGCGATTATAGCAATCAGCCCCAGCATTTT
.,.,TRBV27,TRBJ1-4,CASSLRSSAGNEKLFF,TGTGCCAGCAGTTTAAGGTCGTCCGCAGGAAATGAAAAACTGTTTTTT
.,.,TRBV2,TRBJ2-7,CASSPRGSGSYEQYF,TGTGCCAGCAGTCCCCGTGGATCAGGGTCCTACGAGCAGTACTTC